This T cell receptor (beta chain) was captured in a study of spatial heterogeneity in lung cancer. Individually, TCR cDNA molecules were each labelled with a unique molecular identifier. TCRdb analysed the 5' RACE reads with MiXCR anew, one entry per CDR3 protein. The sample carries just under 850 distinct CDR3 sequences, 5.5% to 7.5% recorded once. Overall study findings and caveats: Intratumoral expanded alpha and beta TCR counts were found to track tumor mutation counts. Estimates put coverage of tumor T cells around 7% for alpha and over 12% for beta chains.

The time point denotes: sample taken at primary tumor resection. This clonotype rates as large. The antigen is undetermined. As an off-target read in a library built for alpha chains, this beta chain has a frequency of little significance. The germline gives CDR1 MNHEY, CDR2 SVGAGI. This CDR3 is 15 amino acids long. V was shortened by 4 bases and J by 5 bases, with 12 bases between the two germline ends. V usage is TRBV6-5 and J usage is TRBJ1-6, with D hard to call. This TCR was sampled from a female donor with early-stage non-small cell lung cancer. Sequencing was performed on lung tumor tissue, taken at surgery. CDR3 in DNA: TGTGCCAGCAGTTCCTCGAGGTGGCATAATTCACCCCTCCACTTT. Protein sequence: CASSSSRWHNSPLHF.